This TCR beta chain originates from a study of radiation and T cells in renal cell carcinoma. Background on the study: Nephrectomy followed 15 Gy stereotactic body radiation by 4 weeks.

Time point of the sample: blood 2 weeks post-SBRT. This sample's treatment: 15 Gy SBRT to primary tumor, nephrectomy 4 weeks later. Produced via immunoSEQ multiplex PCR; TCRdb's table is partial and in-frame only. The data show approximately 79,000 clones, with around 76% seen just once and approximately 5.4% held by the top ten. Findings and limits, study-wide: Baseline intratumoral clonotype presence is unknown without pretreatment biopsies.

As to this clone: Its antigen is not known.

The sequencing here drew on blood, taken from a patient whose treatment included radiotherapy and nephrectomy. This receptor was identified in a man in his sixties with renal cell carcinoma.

CDR3 nucleotide sequence: TGTGCCAGCAGTTTATGGGCCGGGGGCGGCCCTGGAAACACCATATATTTT. Its translation is CASSLWAGGGPGNTIYF. V gene TRBV28 combines with J gene TRBJ1-3; TRBD1 is a possible D gene (6 bases). Germline assignment: CDR1 MDHEN and CDR2 SYDVKM. The CDR3 is made up of 17 amino acids. The ends were cut back, 0 bases at V and 2 bases at J, with 14 bases in the middle. Variable domain in full (rest from reference TRBV28 and TRBJ1-3): DVKVTQSSRYLVKRTGEKVFLECVQDMDHENMFWYRQDPGLGLRLIYFSYDVKMKEKGDIPEGYSVSREKKERFSLILESASTNQTSMYLCASSLWAGGGPGNTIYFGEGSWLTVV.